In this sample, the clone carrying this T cell receptor beta chain turned up many times. These data are taken from a study of T cells in Graves' hyperthyroidism and ophthalmopathy. The overall study: At the time of initial diagnosis and before any treatment, peripheral blood was collected.

This CDR3 spans 14 amino acids. Between the trimmed V and J ends, which lost 5 bases and 2 bases, there was a span of 11 bases. Germline CDR1 and CDR2: MNHEY and SMNVEV (reference sequence). Uncontrolled infections, other autoimmune diseases, pregnancy or lactation led to exclusion of patients. Orbital computed tomography and thyroid ultrasound, together with serum TRAb and thyroxine and clinical symptoms, were used for diagnoses. The source of the PBMCs was more than 9.5 ml of fresh peripheral blood. There were TCR beta CDR3 regions amplified from RNA transcripts. First-round RT-PCR with HTBI primers amplified the TCR CDR3 region. TCRdb reprocessed the multiplex PCR reads via MiXCR and lists one record per CDR3 protein. The sample lists roughly 350,000 distinct CDR3 sequences, roughly an eighth occurring once.

This receptor was obtained from a woman between 40 and 55 years old with Graves' ophthalmopathy. Sequenced material: blood. The chain has TRBV27 and TRBJ2-3, with a tentative D call TRBD2 (7 bases). In DNA, the CDR3 is TGTGCCAGCAGTACGGGGGGCTACACAGATACGCAGTATTTT. Translated, it gives CASSTGGYTDTQYF.